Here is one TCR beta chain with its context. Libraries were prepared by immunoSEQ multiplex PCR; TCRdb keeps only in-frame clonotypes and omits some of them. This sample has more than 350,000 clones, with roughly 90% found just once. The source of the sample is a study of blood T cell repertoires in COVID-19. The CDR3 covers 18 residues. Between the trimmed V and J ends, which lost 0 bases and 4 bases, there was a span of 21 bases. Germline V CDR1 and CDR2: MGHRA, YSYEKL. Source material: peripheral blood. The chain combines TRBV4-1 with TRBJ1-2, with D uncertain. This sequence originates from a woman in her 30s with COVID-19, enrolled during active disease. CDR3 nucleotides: TGCGCCAGCAGCCAAGATAGGCAGGTCCGAATCGGAGGCTATGGCTACACCTTC. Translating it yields CASSQDRQVRIGGYGYTF.